This entry lists 20 T cell receptor beta chains sequenced from one sample in a study of HIV-infected patients and healthy controls. No cell fractionation was done, so the repertoire covers all unsorted peripheral blood T cells. cDNA was made from 500 ng RNA using alpha and beta constant primers. Using multiplexing indices, alpha and beta chain libraries were generated apart by chain-specific third strand synthesis. TCRdb ran MiXCR on the 5' RACE reads and lists one entry per CDR3 protein. The table has about 11,000 distinct CDR3 sequences, about 5.1% seen once. The specimen was blood. Every receptor here comes from an adult in good health.

In its sample, this clonotype was seen many times. V usage is TRBV4-1 and J usage is TRBJ1-1; weak D call: TRBD1 (6 bases). The CDR3 has 16 amino acids. Deletions cut 8 bases from V and 6 bases from J, with 25 bases between. Germline V gives CDR1 MGHRA, CDR2 YSYEKL. This chain's CDR3 is CASHDMGGSDDAEAFF. The CDR3 region has the DNA TGCGCCAGCCACGACATGGGGGGCAGCGATGACGCTGAAGCTTTCTTT.

This clonotype was counted many times. The chain links TRBV20-1 to TRBJ1-1; the D is unclear. V lost 2 bases to trimming and J lost 5 bases, with 12 bases between them. This CDR3 has 13 amino acids. Germline loops: CDR1 DFQATT, CDR2 SNEGSKA (reference sequence). The CDR3 nucleotides read TGCAGTGCTAGATCTCTGGGAAGGACTGAAGCTTTCTTT. It translates to CSARSLGRTEAFF.

This clonotype is labeled as medium-sized. The chain carries TRBV20-1 and TRBJ2-5; D call uncertain. The CDR3 runs to 13 residues. The germline gives CDR1 DFQATT, CDR2 SNEGSKA (reference sequence). Trimming cost V 4 bases and J 5 bases, with 14 bases left between them. This chain's CDR3 is CSATQRNLETQYF. The CDR3 coding sequence is TGCAGTGCTACCCAGCGTAACCTGGAGACCCAGTACTTC.

In this sample, this clonotype turned up a few times. This chain uses TRBV12-5 with TRBJ2-7; the D gene could be TRBD1 or TRBD2 (6 bases each). V lost 6 bases and J 4 bases, leaving 7 bases between the germline ends. This CDR3 has 11 amino acids. Germline assignment: CDR1 LGHNT and CDR2 FRNRAP. DNA for the CDR3: TGTGCTAGTGGAGGGGGGTACGAGCAGTACTTC. Protein sequence: CASGGGYEQYF.

This clonotype is medium-sized in the sample. The rearrangement links TRBV5-1 to TRBJ2-2; possibly TRBD2 for D (5 bases). Per the germline V gene, CDR1 is SGHRS and CDR2 is YFSETQ. V gave up 2 bases and J gave up 2 bases, with 13 bases separating them. The CDR3 is made up of 16 amino acids. CDR3 in amino acids: CASSFSDFLNTGELFF. The CDR3 DNA reads as TGCGCCAGCAGCTTCTCGGACTTCCTTAACACCGGGGAGCTGTTTTTT.

Judged by abundance, this clonotype is medium-sized. The chain has TRBV20-1 and TRBJ1-1, with D perhaps matching TRBD1 (5 bases). CDR3 length: 14 residues. Germline loops: CDR1 DFQATT, CDR2 SNEGSKA (reference sequence). V was cut by 0 bases and J by 2 bases, with 10 bases left in between. CDR3 loop: CSARDGGINTEAFF. Here the CDR3 DNA reads TGCAGTGCTAGAGATGGGGGGATTAACACTGAAGCTTTCTTT.

This clonotype showed up many times. V usage is TRBV5-1 and J usage is TRBJ1-5; D not resolved. Trimming stripped 4 bases from V and 4 bases from J, with 9 bases between. Germline CDR1 and CDR2: SGHRS and YFSETQ. The CDR3 sequence is 13 residues long. Here the CDR3 DNA reads TGCGCCAGCAGCCTCGACCCGAATCAGCCCCAGCATTTT. This sequence encodes CASSLDPNQPQHF.

This clonotype was detected ten times or more. The chain uses TRBV30 and TRBJ2-3, with D hard to call. Germline lookup yields CDR1 GTSNPN and CDR2 SVGIG (reference sequence). This CDR3 contains 13 residues. Trimming left V 2 bases short and J 2 bases short, with 8 bases between. CDR3 DNA sequence: TGTGCCTGGAGTTGGGGAAACACAGATACGCAGTATTTT. It translates to CAWSWGNTDTQYF.

This clonotype was seen repeatedly, ten times or more. The chain joins TRBV5-5 to TRBJ2-1, with 10 bases aligning to TRBD2. Germline CDR1 SGHKS, CDR2 YYEKEE (reference sequence). The CDR3 is 19 residues long. J gave up 3 bases and V 0 bases, and 12 bases lay outside the gene matches. For the CDR3, the DNA is TGTGCCAGCAGCTTGGAAGTTTCGAGCGGGGGGGCCGGCTACAATGAGCAGTTCTTC. Encoded protein: CASSLEVSSGGAGYNEQFF.

This clonotype is medium-sized (0.01 to 0.1%) within its sample. The chain combines TRBV29-1 with TRBJ1-2, with 7 bases aligning to TRBD1. Losses at the gene ends were 6 bases for V and 7 bases for J; bases not matched to a gene: 14. In germline, CDR1 is SQVTM, CDR2 ANQGSEA. This CDR3 spans 14 amino acids. In DNA form, the CDR3 reads TGCAGCGTCGAGGAACAGGGGAGAGTCGCTGGCTACACCTTC. Encoded protein: CSVEEQGRVAGYTF.

This clonotype rates as medium-sized. The gene calls are TRBV19 and TRBJ2-7; weak D call: TRBD2 (5 bases). The CDR3 totals 14 residues. Germline V gives CDR1 LNHDA, CDR2 SQIVND (reference sequence). Between the trimmed V and J ends, which lost 5 bases and 2 bases, there was a span of 13 bases. CDR3 sequence (DNA): TGTGCCAGTAGTCCGGGATTCGGCCCCTACGAGCAGTACTTC. It is translated as CASSPGFGPYEQYF.

This clonotype was detected a few times. Here the CDR3 reads CASSGGSPNQPQHF. As DNA, the CDR3 is TGTGCCAGCAGTGGAGGCAGCCCAAATCAGCCCCAGCATTTT. This chain links TRBV2 with TRBJ1-5; D is ambiguous. Germline V CDR1 and CDR2: SNHLY, FYNNEI. The V end lost 4 bases, the J end lost 4 bases, and 11 bases lay between the germline ends. The CDR3 is 14 residues long.

This clonotype was recorded many times. V is TRBV12-3 or TRBV12-4 and J is TRBJ1-6; D is perhaps TRBD1 (6 bases). This CDR3 contains 14 residues. Trimming left V 2 bases short and J 7 bases short, with 9 bases between. CDR3 sequence: CASSLTGWNSPLHF. The CDR3 DNA follows: TGTGCCAGCAGTTTAACAGGGTGGAATTCACCCCTCCACTTT.

V is TRBV18 and J is TRBJ1-2; TRBD1 is a possible D gene (5 bases). Trimming stripped 3 bases from V and 5 bases from J, with 10 bases between. The CDR3 has 13 residues. Germline assignment: CDR1 KGHSH and CDR2 LQKENI. This chain's CDR3 is CASSPVGDYGYTF. The CDR3, as DNA: TGTGCCAGCTCACCGGTGGGGGATTATGGCTACACCTTC.

V is TRBV6-2 or TRBV6-3 and J is TRBJ2-1; 12 bases align to TRBD2. Per germline, CDR1 MNHEY and CDR2 SVGEGT. The trim removed 5 bases at V and 4 bases at J, leaving 3 bases unmatched. The CDR3 sequence is 15 residues long. CDR3 amino acids: CASSRTSGAYNEQFF. The CDR3 DNA reads TGTGCCAGCAGTCGGACTAGCGGGGCTTACAATGAGCAGTTCTTC.

This clonotype has only a few counts. V usage is TRBV30 and J usage is TRBJ2-2, with D unclear. V was cut by 7 bases and J by 0 bases, with 9 bases left in between. The CDR3 loop spans 13 amino acids. Germline CDR1 is GTSNPN and CDR2 is SVGIG (reference sequence). CDR3 protein: CAFGQPNTGELFF. The CDR3 DNA sequence: TGTGCCTTCGGGCAGCCGAACACCGGGGAGCTGTTTTTT. Looking up the rest from reference TRBV30 and TRBJ2-2 gives the full variable domain: SQTIHQWPATLVQPVGSPLSLECTVEGTSNPNLYWYRQAAGRGLQLLFYSVGIGQISSEVPQNLSASRPQDRQFILSSKKLLLSDSGFYLCAFGQPNTGELFFGEGSRLTVL.

In its sample, this clonotype ranks as medium-sized. This chain joins TRBV5-6 and TRBJ2-3, with 9 bases aligning to TRBD1. J gave up 3 bases and V 5 bases, and 7 bases lay outside the gene matches. The germline V gene has CDR1 SGHDT and CDR2 YYEEEE. The CDR3 loop spans 15 amino acids. CDR3 protein: CASRSGTGTTDTQYF. CDR3 nucleotides: TGTGCCAGCAGGTCCGGGACAGGGACAACAGATACGCAGTATTTT.

This clonotype was detected many times. This chain uses TRBV19 with TRBJ2-7; D remains unclear. The length of the CDR3 is 15 residues. CDR1 and CDR2 from the germline V gene are LNHDA and SQIVND (reference sequence). Trimming pared 2 bases from V and 1 base from J, leaving 12 bases between. The CDR3 coding sequence is TGTGCCAGTAGTATAAGGAATCCGCCGTCCTACGAGCAGTACTTC. Its translation is CASSIRNPPSYEQYF.

In its sample, this clonotype is medium-sized. The chain carries TRBV3-1 and TRBJ2-1; 12 bases map to TRBD2. The germline CDR1 and CDR2 sequences are LGHDT and YNNKEL (reference sequence). The junction had 8 bases not matched to a gene; V was cut back by 2 bases and J by 9 bases. The CDR3 sequence is 16 residues long. The CDR3: CASSQPRTSGVGEQFF. DNA of the CDR3: TGTGCCAGCAGCCAACCCAGGACTAGCGGGGTCGGTGAGCAGTTCTTC.

This clonotype counts as medium-sized. The rearrangement joins TRBV10-1 to TRBJ2-2; D is perhaps TRBD1 (6 bases). The CDR3 length is 14 residues. The V gene lost 6 bases and the J gene lost 7 bases, with 15 bases spanning the gap. Per germline, CDR1 WNHNN and CDR2 SYGVQD (reference sequence). CDR3 loop: CASSPGQGYGELFF. The CDR3 DNA is TGCGCCAGCAGCCCCGGGCAGGGGTACGGGGAGCTGTTTTTT.